The entry that follows covers one T cell receptor beta chain sequence. Its specificity is unknown. Trimming took 5 bases from V and 4 from J; bases not matched to a gene: 7. The CDR3 covers 16 residues. Germline V gene lookup returns CDR1 SEHNR and CDR2 FQNEAQ (reference sequence). This table comes from immunoSEQ multiplex PCR, and its TCRdb copy is limited to in-frame clones, with some not included. The sample yields about 26,000 clones, 85% to 90% seen once. This entry is derived from a study of OX40 agonist ivuxolimab in advanced cancers. Study-level background: The drug used for patients, ivuxolimab, was an agonistic anti-OX40 (CD134) antibody. Study-wide findings and caveats: At doses 0.1 to 3.0 mg/kg, CD4+ and CD8+ clones expanded.

This chain connects TRBV7-9 to TRBJ2-3; 12 bases fit TRBD2. Sequences were derived from CD4+ or CD8+ T cells sorted from blood, sampled in a trial of the OX40 agonist ivuxolimab. The receptor comes from an adult with an advanced solid tumor such as melanoma, head and neck, liver or kidney cancer. CDR3 loop: CASSPWTSGIADTQYF. The CDR3 region has the DNA TGTGCCAGCAGCCCGTGGACTAGCGGGATCGCAGATACGCAGTATTTT. The whole variable domain, remainder taken from reference TRBV7-9 and TRBJ2-3, is DTGVSQNPRHKITKRGQNVTFRCDPISEHNRLYWYRQTLGQGPEFLTYFQNEAQLEKSRLLSDRFSAERPKGSFSTLEIQRTEQGDSAMYLCASSPWTSGIADTQYFGPGTRLTVL.